There are many counts of the clone carrying this T cell receptor beta chain. The antigen is not known. The sample is drawn from a study of T-cell memory formation after mild COVID-19. Study-wide results and limits: Pre-infection memory held some responding clones, suggesting pre-existing cross-reactive T cells responded. Clones contracting across day 15 to 85 had a balanced CD4/CD8 profile; later expanding clones leaned CD4+. For contracting clones, CD4+ ones sat mainly in CM and EM, CD8+ in EMRA.

Libraries for TCRalpha and TCRbeta carried sample barcodes and unique molecular identifiers via 5'RACE. TCRdb itself ran the 5' RACE reads through MiXCR, one entry per CDR3 protein. There are 70,000 to 95,000 distinct CDR3 sequences in the sample; more than 10% occur only once, and less than 45% lies in the top ten. The V and J ends lost 1 base and 2 bases respectively, with 8 bases between them. The CDR3 runs 14 residues. Germline V gene data show CDR1 as LGHNA and CDR2 as YSLEER. V and J are TRBV4-3 and TRBJ2-5; D is uncertain. The sequenced sample was PBMCs or a T cell subset sorted from them (not recorded which). The TCR sequence derives from a man aged 18 to 29 who had mild COVID-19 (a few samples of this study predate the infection). Cell type and time point are not known. The CDR3 reads CASSQVWGQETQYF. Here the CDR3 DNA reads TGCGCCAGCAGCCAAGTTTGGGGACAAGAGACCCAGTACTTC.